These 31 T cell receptor beta chains originate from one sample sequenced in a study of blood T cell repertoires in COVID-19. Sequencing used immunoSEQ multiplex PCR; TCRdb keeps in-frame clones, though not all of them. The table shows 300,000 to 400,000 clones, with almost 90% occurring only once. Sequencing used peripheral blood. The receptors were sampled from a woman in her 30s with COVID-19, enrolled during active disease.

This chain links TRBV6-1 with TRBJ1-1; tentatively, D is TRBD1 (6 bases). Per the germline V gene, CDR1 is MNHNS and CDR2 is SASEGT. The CDR3 is 16 residues long. V was trimmed by 0 bases and J by 5 bases, leaving 16 bases between them. CDR3 region: CASSEAQRGARTEAFF. The CDR3, as DNA: TGTGCCAGCAGTGAAGCGCAGCGGGGGGCGCGAACTGAAGCTTTCTTT.

The chain has TRBV19 and TRBJ2-7, with D unresolved. The CDR3 has 14 amino acids. V shed 1 base and J shed 4 bases, with 11 bases lying between them. Germline V gene sequence: CDR1 LNHDA, CDR2 SQIVND (reference sequence). The CDR3 sequence is CASSIGGGGYEQYF. Written as DNA, the CDR3 is TGTGCCAGTAGTATAGGCGGCGGTGGATACGAGCAGTACTTC.

The chain carries TRBV7-9 and TRBJ2-3, with TRBD2 matching over 10 bases. CDR1 and CDR2 (germline): SEHNR, FQNEAQ (reference sequence). V trimming: 2 bases; J trimming: 2 bases; junction bases outside the gene matches: 10. This CDR3 spans 18 amino acids. DNA of the CDR3: TGTGCCAGCAGCTTACCCAAGGGACTAGCGTCCTACACAGATACGCAGTATTTT. This sequence encodes CASSLPKGLASYTDTQYF. The variable domain in full, completed from reference TRBV7-9 and TRBJ2-3, reads DTGVSQNPRHKITKRGQNVTFRCDPISEHNRLYWYRQTLGQGPEFLTYFQNEAQLEKSRLLSDRFSAERPKGSFSTLEIQRTEQGDSAMYLCASSLPKGLASYTDTQYFGPGTRLTVL.

The chain links TRBV15 to TRBJ2-1, with 13 bases lining up with TRBD2. With V trimmed by 2 bases and J by 6 bases, 4 bases remained unmatched. The CDR3 covers 16 residues. Germline CDR1 LNHNV, CDR2 YYDKDF (reference sequence). The CDR3 DNA sequence: TGTGCCACCAGCAGACTGAGACTAGCGGGAGGCAATGAGCAGTTCTTC. This sequence encodes CATSRLRLAGGNEQFF. The full variable domain, its missing parts supplied by reference TRBV15 and TRBJ2-1, is DAMVIQNPRYQVTQFGKPVTLSCSQTLNHNVMYWYQQKSSQAPKLLFHYYDKDFNNEADTPDNFQSRRPNTSFCFLDIRSPGLGDTAMYLCATSRLRLAGGNEQFFGPGTRLTVL.

The chain uses TRBV5-1 and TRBJ2-2; the D gene is possibly TRBD2 (5 bases). In germline, CDR1 is SGHRS, CDR2 YFSETQ. V lost 0 bases and J 3 bases, leaving 21 bases between the germline ends. This CDR3 is built from 19 residues. CDR3 sequence (DNA): TGCGCCAGCAGCTTGGTAACCCCCGGGCGGGTCGGGGACACCGGGGAGCTGTTTTTT. The encoded protein is CASSLVTPGRVGDTGELFF.

The V and J genes are TRBV27 and TRBJ1-4; D unresolved. The V gene lost 9 bases and the J gene lost 2 bases, with 16 bases spanning the gap. CDR1 is MNHEY and CDR2 is SMNVEV in the germline V gene (reference sequence). The CDR3 sequence is 15 residues long. The CDR3 region is CARHRCGQTNEKLFF. For the CDR3, the DNA is TGTGCCAGACACCGGTGCGGGCAGACTAATGAAAAACTGTTTTTT.

This chain's CDR3 is CASSSAQGRITEAFF. Here the CDR3 DNA reads TGTGCCAGCAGCTCAGCACAGGGTAGGATCACTGAAGCTTTCTTT. The rearrangement links TRBV7-3 to TRBJ1-1; possibly TRBD1 for D (6 bases). Per the germline V gene, CDR1 is SGHTA and CDR2 is FQGTGA. Between the trimmed V and J ends, which lost 4 bases and 4 bases, there was a span of 16 bases. The CDR3 length is 15 residues. Full variable domain (rest looked up from reference TRBV7-3 and TRBJ1-1): GAGVSQTPSNKVTEKGKYVELRCDPISGHTALYWYRQSLGQGPEFLIYFQGTGAADDSGLPNDRFFAVRPEGSVSTLKIQRTERGDSAVYLCASSSAQGRITEAFFGQGTRLTVV.

V is TRBV30 and J is TRBJ2-2, with TRBD2 matching over 8 bases. There are 16 residues in the CDR3. V was clipped by 0 bases and J by 5 bases; unmatched bases: 8. Germline lookup yields CDR1 GTSNPN and CDR2 SVGIG (reference sequence). CDR3 region: CAWSVTGGKLTGELFF. The CDR3 coding sequence is TGTGCCTGGAGTGTCACGGGAGGGAAATTGACCGGGGAGCTGTTTTTT.

This clone has just one count. This chain joins TRBV7-9 and TRBJ1-1; D remains ambiguous. The V gene's germline CDR1 is SEHNR and CDR2 FQNEAQ (reference sequence). Between the trimmed V and J ends, which lost 2 bases and 5 bases, there was a span of 15 bases. The CDR3 consists of 15 residues. The CDR3 DNA is TGTGCCAGCAGCTTACAAGGAGACGAGAGGACTGAAGCTTTCTTT. Protein sequence: CASSLQGDERTEAFF.

V is TRBV7-9 and J is TRBJ2-2; D is perhaps TRBD2 (5 bases). Trimming took 4 bases from V and 4 from J, leaving 16 bases between them. Germline V gene sequence: CDR1 SEHNR, CDR2 FQNEAQ (reference sequence). CDR3 size: 16 residues. CDR3 loop: CASSYPARLTTGELFF. The DNA of the CDR3 is TGTGCCAGCAGCTACCCAGCTAGACTAACCACCGGGGAGCTGTTTTTT.

This sequence joins TRBV19 and TRBJ2-6; a possible D gene is TRBD2 (5 bases). The CDR3 has 14 residues. The germline V gene encodes CDR1 LNHDA and CDR2 SQIVND (reference sequence). Trimming took 7 bases from V and 4 from J, leaving 11 bases between them. CDR3 residues: CASTSRGGANVLTF. The CDR3 nucleotides are TGTGCCAGTACCAGCCGAGGGGGGGCCAACGTCCTGACTTTC.

This chain links TRBV5-6 with TRBJ2-1; D unresolved. In germline, CDR1 is SGHDT, CDR2 YYEEEE. Trimming stripped 4 bases from V and 6 bases from J, with 14 bases between. The CDR3 is 14 residues long. CDR3 DNA sequence: TGTGCCAGCAGCCGTTCCGCCACTGCCAATGAGCAGTTCTTC. Translated: CASSRSATANEQFF.

The V gene is TRBV9, the J gene TRBJ1-2; the D gene is possibly TRBD1 (5 bases). V was cut by 0 bases and J by 2 bases, with 8 bases left in between. The CDR3 has 14 amino acids. CDR1 and CDR2 from the germline V gene are SGDLS and YYNGEE. The CDR3 nucleotides are TGTGCCAGCAGCGTAGAGGGGTCCAACTATGGCTACACCTTC. Translating gives CASSVEGSNYGYTF. Together with reference TRBV9 and TRBJ1-2, the CDR3 gives the full variable domain: DSGVTQTPKHLITATGQRVTLRCSPRSGDLSVYWYQQSLDQGLQFLIQYYNGEERAKGNILERFSAQQFPDLHSELNLSSLELGDSALYFCASSVEGSNYGYTFGSGTRLTVV.

The chain uses TRBV7-8 and TRBJ1-5, with TRBD1 as a possible D gene (6 bases). The CDR3 has 17 residues. Between the trimmed V and J ends, which lost 2 bases and 6 bases, there was a span of 20 bases. Germline V CDR1 and CDR2: SGHVS, FQNEAQ. The CDR3 sequence: CASSLSFGLQGTQPQHF. DNA of the CDR3: TGTGCCAGCAGCTTAAGTTTTGGGCTACAGGGCACTCAGCCCCAGCATTTT.

With respect to this clone: The sample carries other DNA sequences with the same CDR3. The chain carries TRBV9 and TRBJ2-1; 12 nucleotides align to TRBD2. Germline CDR1 SGDLS, CDR2 YYNGEE. Trimming at V came to 2 bases and at J to 5 bases, leaving 2 bases not matched to a gene. This CDR3 has 15 amino acids. CDR3 residues: CASSVLAGGDNEQFF. The CDR3 bases are TGTGCCAGCAGCGTTCTAGCGGGAGGGGACAATGAGCAGTTCTTC.

This rearrangement joins TRBV28 to TRBJ1-2, with D possibly being TRBD1 (6 bases). From germline, CDR1 is MDHEN and CDR2 SYDVKM. The CDR3 runs 16 residues. V lost 6 bases to trimming and J lost 4 bases, with 21 bases between them. In DNA form, the CDR3 reads TGTGCCAGCAGCTTAGAGCAGGGGCCGAGGGTCTATGGCTACACCTTC. Encoded protein: CASSLEQGPRVYGYTF.

This chain links TRBV7-2 with TRBJ1-4; 7 bases align to TRBD1. V lost 7 bases to trimming and J lost 4 bases; unmatched junction nucleotides: 12. CDR1 is SGHTA and CDR2 is FQGNSA in the germline V gene. CDR3 length equals 16 residues. The CDR3 spells CASTSNRGQINEKLFF. The CDR3 DNA sequence: TGTGCCAGCACCTCCAACCGGGGACAGATTAATGAAAAACTGTTTTTT.

The CDR3, as DNA: TGTGCCAGCAGTTGGGGACTAGCGGGGGGAAATGAGCAGTTCTTC. Its protein product is CASSWGLAGGNEQFF. The V and J genes are TRBV28 and TRBJ2-1; 15 nucleotides line up with TRBD2. Per germline, CDR1 MDHEN and CDR2 SYDVKM. The junction had 2 bases not matched to a gene; V was cut back by 4 bases and J by 7 bases. CDR3 length: 15 amino acids.

The chain carries TRBV6-5 and TRBJ2-1; 9 bases fit TRBD1. This CDR3 region has 15 residues. Germline V lookup: CDR1 MNHEY, CDR2 SVGAGI. The V gene end was trimmed by 6 bases and the J gene end by 9 bases; junction bases not matched to a gene: 12. Written as DNA, the CDR3 is TGTGCCAGCAGACCTGGGACAGGGAGGTTGGGTGAGCAGTTCTTC. This translates into CASRPGTGRLGEQFF.

The chain carries TRBV30 and TRBJ1-2; no clear D. Trimming took 0 bases from V and 8 from J, leaving 13 bases between them. The CDR3 contains 13 residues. Germline CDR1 and CDR2: GTSNPN and SVGIG (reference sequence). CDR3 sequence reads: CAWSVSSEVGYTF. The CDR3 DNA reads TGTGCCTGGAGTGTATCCTCCGAGGTAGGCTACACCTTC.

This clone was detected only once. V gene TRBV5-1 combines with J gene TRBJ2-7; D is perhaps TRBD1 (6 bases). The CDR3 is 14 amino acids. Trimming pared 2 bases from V and 1 base from J, leaving 10 bases between. Germline loops: CDR1 SGHRS, CDR2 YFSETQ. In DNA, the CDR3 is TGCGCCAGCAGCTTTACAGGGAATTCCTACGAGCAGTACTTC. Encoded protein: CASSFTGNSYEQYF.

The chain couples TRBV10-3 to TRBJ1-1, with D possibly TRBD1 on 5 matching bases. Germline V gives CDR1 ENHRY, CDR2 SYGVKD. The ends were cut back, 6 bases at V and 7 bases at J, with 18 bases in the middle. CDR3 length equals 14 residues. For the CDR3, the DNA is TGTGCCATCAGCCGAGAGGGTGACGGGGGTGAAGCTTTCTTT. As protein: CAISREGDGGEAFF.

This rearrangement joins TRBV6-1 to TRBJ2-1, with TRBD2 matching 7 bases. Germline trimming cut 0 bases from V and 9 bases from J; bases unmatched to any gene: 11. The CDR3 is 16 amino acids. Looked up from germline, CDR1 is MNHNS and CDR2 is SASEGT. As DNA, the CDR3 is TGTGCCAGCAGTGAAGCACGGGGGAGGGCCTATAGTGAGCAGTTCTTC. Translation: CASSEARGRAYSEQFF.

This sequence joins TRBV5-1 and TRBJ1-1; a weak D match, TRBD1 (5 bases). CDR3 length: 16 amino acids. Trimming cost V 4 bases and J 1 base, with 17 bases left between them. Germline V gives CDR1 SGHRS, CDR2 YFSETQ. The CDR3 reads CASSRAGGLGNTEAFF. In nucleotides, the CDR3 is TGCGCCAGCAGCCGCGCGGGGGGTCTGGGGAACACTGAAGCTTTCTTT. Full variable domain (missing parts from reference TRBV5-1 and TRBJ1-1): KAGVTQTPRYLIKTRGQQVTLSCSPISGHRSVSWYQQTPGQGLQFLFEYFSETQRNKGNFPGRFSGRQFSNSRSEMNVSTLELGDSALYLCASSRAGGLGNTEAFFGQGTRLTVV.

The chain combines TRBV5-8 with TRBJ1-4, with no clear D. The CDR3 totals 17 residues. Germline CDR1 is SGHTS and CDR2 is YDEGEE. Trimming cost V 0 bases and J 0 bases, with 12 bases left between them. CDR3 in DNA: TGTGCCAGCAGCTTGGGGCGCGGATTCGCAACTAATGAAAAACTGTTTTTT. It is translated as CASSLGRGFATNEKLFF.

The chain employs TRBV9 and TRBJ1-2; tentative D call: TRBD1 (5 bases). Germline V lookup: CDR1 SGDLS, CDR2 YYNGEE. The V and J ends lost 0 bases and 4 bases respectively, with 10 bases between them. The CDR3 is made up of 14 amino acids. This chain's CDR3 is CASSVGPDTYGYTF. The CDR3 DNA is TGTGCCAGCAGCGTAGGCCCGGACACCTATGGCTACACCTTC.

The genes are TRBV19 and TRBJ2-7, with D maybe TRBD1 (5 bases). Germline V lookup: CDR1 LNHDA, CDR2 SQIVND (reference sequence). The CDR3 runs 12 residues. Trimming took 9 bases from V and 3 from J, leaving 12 bases between them. In nucleotides, the CDR3 is TGTGCCAGCGCCGAAGGGGACTACGAGCAGTACTTC. It specifies CASAEGDYEQYF. Variable domain in full (rest from reference TRBV19 and TRBJ2-7): DGGITQSPKYLFRKEGQNVTLSCEQNLNHDAMYWYRQDPGQGLRLIYYSQIVNDFQKGDIAEGYSVSREKKESFPLTVTSAQKNPTAFYLCASAEGDYEQYFGPGTRLTVT.

The chain recombines TRBV27 with TRBJ2-3, with TRBD2 identical over 7 bases. V shed 5 bases and J 5 bases; nucleotides not matched to a gene: 16. The CDR3 extends over 17 amino acids. Germline lookup yields CDR1 MNHEY and CDR2 SMNVEV (reference sequence). The CDR3 is CASSPPASGWGVDTQYF. The CDR3 DNA sequence: TGTGCCAGCAGTCCCCCCGCTAGCGGATGGGGGGTAGATACGCAGTATTTT.

The genes are TRBV15 and TRBJ2-5, with D unresolved. Germline V CDR1 and CDR2: LNHNV, YYDKDF (reference sequence). V was shortened by 0 bases and J by 14 bases, with 16 bases between the two germline ends. CDR3 length equals 13 residues. CDR3 in amino acids: CATSRDQAPPVYF. For the CDR3, the DNA is TGTGCCACCAGCAGAGATCAGGCTCCCCCAGTATACTTC.

V gene TRBV28 combines with J gene TRBJ1-4; D might be TRBD1 (6 bases). Trimming shortened V by 6 bases and J by 5 bases, and 19 bases separated the two germline ends. Germline V CDR1 and CDR2: MDHEN, SYDVKM. The CDR3 has 16 residues. CDR3 in DNA: TGTGCCAGCAGCCCATTCACAGGGCTCCAAAATGAAAAACTGTTTTTT. Protein product: CASSPFTGLQNEKLFF.

This clone was picked up a small number of times. The rearrangement joins TRBV9 to TRBJ2-7, with a weak D call TRBD2 (6 bases). In germline, CDR1 is SGDLS, CDR2 YYNGEE. The CDR3 loop spans 14 amino acids. Trimming stripped 3 bases from V and 3 bases from J, with 13 bases between. The CDR3 protein is CASSGRTNNYEQYF. In DNA, the CDR3 is TGTGCCAGCAGCGGTAGGACTAACAACTACGAGCAGTACTTC. Combining the CDR3 with reference TRBV9 and TRBJ2-7 gives the whole variable domain DSGVTQTPKHLITATGQRVTLRCSPRSGDLSVYWYQQSLDQGLQFLIQYYNGEERAKGNILERFSAQQFPDLHSELNLSSLELGDSALYFCASSGRTNNYEQYFGPGTRLTVT.